Given below is one T cell receptor beta chain in context. In the authors' methods: Researchers report that nucleated cell counts were estimated from reference gene primer amplification. Generated by immunoSEQ multiplex PCR, the TCRdb table keeps only in-frame clones and is missing some. The DNA was the basis for D and trimming; V, J and clone size are from that table. The sample has a few hundred thousand clones, approximately 80% seen once; the top ten hold about 10%. This record belongs to a study of blood T cell repertoires in COVID-19. The wider study: The United States, Italy and Spain provided the acute and convalescent COVID-19 samples.

CDR3 length equals 14 residues. The V segment lost 3 bases and the J segment 4 bases; nucleotides outside the gene matches: 3. The germline CDR1 and CDR2 sequences are MNHEY and SMNVEV (reference sequence). The J gene is TRBJ2-1, the V gene TRBV27; 7 bases are a match to TRBD2. The TCR originated in a woman aged 80 or over with acute or convalescent COVID-19. The source material was peripheral blood. Here the CDR3 DNA reads TGTGCCAGCAGTTTGGCGGGAGAATACAATGAGCAGTTCTTC. Its protein product is CASSLAGEYNEQFF.